Reported below is one T cell receptor beta chain. Its antigen is unidentified. V gave up 3 bases and J gave up 5 bases; unmatched junction bases: 7. The germline CDR1 and CDR2 sequences are SGHRS and YFSETQ. CDR3 length: 15 residues. This entry comes from a study of cytomegalovirus exposure and HLA in healthy donors. Findings of the study overall: Earlier analysis found most TCR beta V segments productive about 90% or about 30% of the time.

The study ran its PCR with 60 Vbeta and 13 Jbeta primers. Clones were read by immunoSEQ multiplex PCR, and TCRdb kept only the in-frame ones, dropping some. Here the sample spans around 140,000 clones, over 65% being singletons. The source of this sequence is a female donor in good health and CMV-seronegative. The sequenced material came from PBMCs. V gene TRBV5-1 combines with J gene TRBJ2-3, with 9 bases matching TRBD1. CDR3 sequence reads: CASSSTGGQVDTQYF. The CDR3 DNA reads TGCGCCAGCAGCTCCACAGGGGGCCAGGTAGATACGCAGTATTTT.